Listed below are T cell receptor beta chains from one sample, sequenced in a study of cytomegalovirus exposure and HLA in healthy donors. Only in-frame clones appear in the TCRdb table, and some are missing; sequencing was by immunoSEQ multiplex PCR. Of under 200,000 clones listed, around 85% are singletons. The sample comprised PBMCs. The source is a human donor in good health. The CDR3 runs from the conserved cysteine through the conserved F or W. The order of the fields is V gene, J gene, D gene, clone size, CDR3 protein, CDR3 DNA. A D gene is named only where the DNA matches it firmly. A clone size is listed for some rows: how often the clone was seen (once, few, many), or a class if it is expanded.

TRBV27,TRBJ1-2,-,-,CASSAAGGMGGYTF,TGTGCCAGCAGTGCGGCGGGGGGAATGGGTGGCTACACCTTC
TRBV7-2,TRBJ1-2,-,few,CASSLSWTDYGYTF,TGTGCCAGCAGCTTATCGTGGACAGACTATGGCTACACCTTC
TRBV4-3,TRBJ1-1,-,-,CASSPYHRELTEAFF,TGCGCCAGCAGCCCTTACCACAGGGAATTAACTGAAGCTTTCTTT
TRBV11-2,TRBJ2-1,-,-,CASSLLRDGVYNEQFF,TGTGCCAGCAGCTTGCTCAGGGATGGGGTTTACAATGAGCAGTTCTTC
TRBV7-9,TRBJ1-4,-,-,CASSLQEKLFF,TGTGCCAGCAGCCTCCAGGAAAAACTGTTTTTT
TRBV5-1,TRBJ2-1,TRBD2,-,CASSSLAGAIGNEQFF,TGCGCCAGCAGCTCACTAGCGGGGGCCATAGGGAATGAGCAGTTCTTC
TRBV10-2,TRBJ2-1,-,-,CASRGGLYNEQFF,TGCGCCAGCAGGGGAGGTTTATACAATGAGCAGTTCTTC
TRBV19,TRBJ1-2,-,-,CASSIQGLYGYTF,TGTGCCAGTAGTATACAGGGACTCTATGGCTACACCTTC
TRBV5-8,TRBJ1-2,-,-,CASSSYTGTNYGYTF,TGTGCCAGCAGCTCCTATACAGGGACTAACTATGGCTACACCTTC
TRBV9,TRBJ2-3,-,-,CASSVAAGGTDTQYF,TGTGCCAGCAGCGTGGCAGCGGGCGGCACAGATACGCAGTATTTT
TRBV19,TRBJ2-7,-,-,CASSKDGMAYEQYF,TGTGCCAGTAGTAAGGACGGGATGGCATACGAGCAGTACTTC
TRBV11-2,TRBJ2-1,TRBD2,-,CASRPERGGRNEQFF,TGTGCCAGCAGACCAGAGCGGGGGGGCCGGAATGAGCAGTTCTTC
TRBV7-2,TRBJ1-1,TRBD1,-,CASSAWGTEQSNEAFF,TGTGCCAGCAGCGCCTGGGGGACAGAGCAGTCCAATGAAGCTTTCTTT
TRBV27,TRBJ1-5,TRBD1,-,CASSLLGQGGVQPQHF,TGTGCCAGCAGTTTATTGGGACAGGGGGGTGTTCAGCCCCAGCATTTT
TRBV9,TRBJ2-7,TRBD1,-,CASSGGPGQGDYEQYF,TGTGCCAGCAGCGGGGGGCCGGGACAGGGGGACTACGAGCAGTACTTC
TRBV5-1,TRBJ2-2,TRBD1,-,CAETDRGTGELFF,TGCGCCGAAACGGACAGGGGCACCGGGGAGCTGTTTTTT
TRBV2,TRBJ2-2,TRBD2,few,CASSLGLVGRLFF,TGTGCCAGCAGCCTGGGACTAGTCGGGCGGCTGTTTTTT
TRBV7-8,TRBJ2-5,TRBD2,-,CASSPIIAGEYQETQYF,TGTGCCAGCAGCCCGATTATAGCGGGGGAGTACCAAGAGACCCAGTACTTC
TRBV4-1,TRBJ1-4,TRBD1,-,CASSPYILPGQGEEKLFF,TGCGCCAGCAGCCCTTATATTCTACCGGGACAGGGGGAGGAAAAACTGTTTTTT
TRBV6-6,TRBJ1-1,-,few,CASSIRDTHDTEAFF,TGTGCCAGCAGTATCCGGGACACTCATGACACTGAAGCTTTCTTT
TRBV7-9,TRBJ2-2,TRBD2,-,CASSSRLAVNTGELFF,TGTGCCAGCAGCTCGCGACTAGCCGTGAACACCGGGGAGCTGTTTTTT
TRBV5-5,TRBJ2-5,-,-,CASSWGPQGETQYF,TGTGCCAGCAGCTGGGGACCCCAGGGGGAGACCCAGTACTTC
TRBV2,TRBJ2-5,-,-,CASTTQETQYF,TGTGCCAGCACTACCCAAGAGACCCAGTACTTC
TRBV4-3,TRBJ1-1,-,-,CASSSQTGLNTEAFF,TGCGCCAGCAGCTCCCAGACAGGACTTAACACTGAAGCTTTCTTT
TRBV6-1,TRBJ2-7,TRBD2,-,CASSEGGPRVAGRSYEQYF,TGTGCCAGCAGTGAAGGAGGACCAAGAGTAGCGGGGAGATCCTACGAGCAGTACTTC
TRBV5-5,TRBJ1-6,TRBD1,few,CASSLAPGQGYNSPLHF,TGTGCCAGCAGCTTGGCCCCAGGACAGGGGTATAATTCACCCCTCCACTTT
TRBV4-3,TRBJ1-2,-,few,CASTQMAYSYGYTF,TGCGCCAGCACCCAGATGGCCTACAGCTATGGCTACACCTTC
TRBV7-2,TRBJ1-1,-,-,CASRSGGQWNTEAFF,TGTGCCAGCAGATCAGGAGGACAGTGGAACACTGAAGCTTTCTTT
TRBV4-1,TRBJ1-2,-,-,CASSQAGKLGYTF,TGCGCCAGCAGCCAAGCGGGGAAGCTTGGCTACACCTTC
TRBV5-1,TRBJ1-2,-,-,CASSLRGEDYGYTF,TGCGCCAGCAGCTTGCGGGGGGAGGACTATGGCTACACCTTC
TRBV2,TRBJ2-1,-,-,CASSEVRRTVYNEQFF,TGTGCCAGCAGTGAAGTAAGGAGGACAGTGTACAATGAGCAGTTCTTC
TRBV7-9,TRBJ2-1,-,-,CASSPTLGEAYNEQFF,TGTGCCAGCAGCCCCACCCTCGGGGAAGCATACAATGAGCAGTTCTTC